This T cell receptor (beta chain) emerged from a study of cytomegalovirus exposure and HLA in healthy donors. Turning to the study itself: Earlier, 150 million to 200 million T cells were analyzed, and 95 million to 140 million unique TCR beta sequences were found among them. Findings and caveats of the study: In most subjects, TCR beta sequences reportedly gave accurate predictions of HLA-A and HLA-B alleles.

The primer mix had 60 Vbeta and 13 Jbeta primers. Data came from immunoSEQ multiplex PCR; TCRdb stores just in-frame clones and leaves some out. The data hold 150,000 to 200,000 clones, with around 78% observed a single time. CDR3 length equals 14 residues. V shed 4 bases and J shed 0 bases, with 10 bases lying between them. Germline CDR1 reads SGHTA; CDR2 reads FQGNSA. A note on this clone: Antigen unknown.

Healthy people donating bone marrow made up the donors. This chain uses TRBV7-2 with TRBJ2-7; D may be TRBD1 (6 bases). Material: PBMCs. This sequence was found in a man aged 18-30 years in good health and CMV-seronegative. The CDR3 nucleotides are TGTGCCAGCAGCTCCGACAGGTCCTCCTACGAGCAGTACTTC. Translated, it gives CASSSDRSSYEQYF.